These 14 T cell receptor beta chains share one sample of origin, sequenced in a study of CD8 T cells in ankylosing spondylitis. For these receptors, no antigen is known. The study, taken as a whole, reports: Typical of ankylosing spondylitis blood, it appeared, was a TCR beta motif of 7 or 8 highly homologous variants.

TCRdb re-derived calls from the 5' RACE reads in MiXCR, one entry per CDR3 protein. The sample holds around 450,000 distinct CDR3 sequences; about 24% are singletons and the top ten take 0.89%. The specimen was blood, either unsorted or a sorted T cell fraction (not recorded which). These TCRs come from a male donor with ankylosing spondylitis.

The chain recombines TRBV27 with TRBJ1-5, with TRBD1 matching 7 bases. V shed 5 bases and J 0 bases; nucleotides not matched to a gene: 7. Germline V gene data show CDR1 as MNHEY and CDR2 as SMNVEV (reference sequence). The CDR3 is made up of 16 amino acids. The CDR3 sequence: CASSPGQIYSNQPQHF. CDR3 coding DNA: TGTGCCAGCAGTCCGGGACAGATATATAGCAATCAGCCCCAGCATTTT.

The J gene is TRBJ2-5, the V gene TRBV29-1; 7 positions match TRBD2. Germline CDR1 and CDR2: SQVTM and ANQGSEA. The CDR3 consists of 11 residues. V gave up 3 bases and J gave up 5 bases; unmatched junction bases: 0. DNA of the CDR3: TGCAGCGTTGACGGGGGGGAGACCCAGTACTTC. Translation gives CSVDGGETQYF.

This clonotype was counted between two and nine times. V and J are TRBV7-2 and TRBJ2-5, with 8 bases identical to TRBD1. From germline, CDR1 is SGHTA and CDR2 FQGNSA. Trimming removed 4 bases from V and 9 bases from J; junction bases left unmatched: 7. This CDR3 spans 13 amino acids. In nucleotides, the CDR3 is TGTGCCAGCAGCTCCGAACAGGGGGTTGCCCAGTACTTC. It is translated as CASSSEQGVAQYF.

CDR3 DNA sequence: TGCAGTGCTAGAGCTACGGGGCGTTTGGACACTGAAGCTTTCTTT. It translates to CSARATGRLDTEAFF. The chain links TRBV20-1 to TRBJ1-1, with D possibly TRBD1 on 5 matching bases. V was clipped by 1 base and J by 3 bases, with 15 bases between them. This CDR3 is built from 15 residues. Looked up from germline, CDR1 is DFQATT and CDR2 is SNEGSKA (reference sequence).

The rearrangement uses TRBV5-1 and TRBJ2-7; the D is unclear. Germline CDR1 SGHRS, CDR2 YFSETQ. Trimming left V 0 bases short and J 9 bases short, with 19 bases between. The CDR3 consists of 15 residues. The CDR3 bases are TGCGCCAGCAGCTTGGAATTTACTGGAAAAACGGGGCAGTACTTC. Its translation is CASSLEFTGKTGQYF. The whole variable domain, filled in from reference TRBV5-1 and TRBJ2-7, reads KAGVTQTPRYLIKTRGQQVTLSCSPISGHRSVSWYQQTPGQGLQFLFEYFSETQRNKGNFPGRFSGRQFSNSRSEMNVSTLELGDSALYLCASSLEFTGKTGQYFGPGTRLTVT.

The V call is TRBV5-1, the J call TRBJ1-5; perhaps TRBD1 as D (6 bases). This CDR3 region has 16 residues. The germline V and J ends were trimmed by 5 bases and 3 bases, with 18 bases remaining between them. Germline V lookup: CDR1 SGHRS, CDR2 YFSETQ. CDR3 loop: CASSPQGIGSNQPQHF. As DNA, the CDR3 is TGCGCCAGCAGTCCCCAGGGGATCGGTTCCAATCAGCCCCAGCATTTT.

This sequence joins TRBV9 and TRBJ1-1; possibly TRBD1 for D (6 bases). In germline, CDR1 is SGDLS, CDR2 YYNGEE. V lost 4 bases and J 3 bases, leaving 19 bases between the germline ends. This CDR3 has 16 amino acids. The CDR3 nucleotides read TGTGCCAGCAGCTCTCGCGCGGGGGGGGCGTACACTGAAGCTTTCTTT. Protein product: CASSSRAGGAYTEAFF. The complete variable domain, with remaining parts taken from reference TRBV9 and TRBJ1-1, reads DSGVTQTPKHLITATGQRVTLRCSPRSGDLSVYWYQQSLDQGLQFLIQYYNGEERAKGNILERFSAQQFPDLHSELNLSSLELGDSALYFCASSSRAGGAYTEAFFGQGTRLTVV.

This clonotype was recorded only once. The chain has TRBV12-3 or TRBV12-4 and TRBJ2-1; D not certain. Trimming shortened V by 5 bases and J by 8 bases, and 7 bases separated the two germline ends. The CDR3 is made up of 11 amino acids. CDR3 loop: CASSPADEQFF. In DNA, the CDR3 is TGTGCCAGCAGTCCGGCCGATGAGCAGTTCTTC.

The gene calls are TRBV7-8 and TRBJ1-2; 8 bases map to TRBD1. Germline trimming cut 10 bases from V and 0 bases from J; bases unmatched to any gene: 7. The CDR3 consists of 14 residues. Looked up from germline, CDR1 is SGHVS and CDR2 is FQNEAQ. CDR3 protein: CAIRGQEANYGYTF. CDR3 DNA sequence: TGTGCCATCAGGGGACAGGAAGCTAACTATGGCTACACCTTC.

The J gene is TRBJ2-1, the V gene TRBV19; tentative D call: TRBD2 (5 bases). Trimming removed 3 bases from V and 7 bases from J, with 13 bases in between. The CDR3 has 14 amino acids. Germline CDR1 reads LNHDA; CDR2 reads SQIVND (reference sequence). The CDR3 loop is CASSMSLVGNEQFF. In DNA, the CDR3 is TGTGCCAGTAGTATGTCACTAGTGGGTAATGAGCAGTTCTTC. Supplemented by reference TRBV19 and TRBJ2-1, the full variable domain reads DGGITQSPKYLFRKEGQNVTLSCEQNLNHDAMYWYRQDPGQGLRLIYYSQIVNDFQKGDIAEGYSVSREKKESFPLTVTSAQKNPTAFYLCASSMSLVGNEQFFGPGTRLTVL.

V usage is TRBV5-4 and J usage is TRBJ1-1, with D perhaps TRBD1 (5 bases). V dropped 1 base and J dropped 1 base, with 11 bases sitting between them. Germline CDR1 reads SGHNT; CDR2 reads YYREEE (reference sequence). CDR3 length: 15 amino acids. In DNA form, the CDR3 reads TGTGCCAGCAGCTTGAAGCTGGGGGAGAACACTGAAGCTTTCTTT. This sequence encodes CASSLKLGENTEAFF.

The CDR3 here is CASSSGDTDTQYF. In nucleotides, the CDR3 is TGTGCCAGCAGCTCTGGGGACACAGATACGCAGTATTTT. The V gene is TRBV12-3 or TRBV12-4, the J gene TRBJ2-3, with unresolved D. The length of the CDR3 is 13 residues. V dropped 6 bases and J dropped 2 bases, with 9 bases sitting between them.

The V call is TRBV20-1, the J call TRBJ2-7; D is uncertain. Trimming stripped 0 bases from V and 5 bases from J, with 11 bases between. Germline V gives CDR1 DFQATT, CDR2 SNEGSKA (reference sequence). The CDR3 is 13 amino acids. CDR3 residues: CSARDLASDEQYV. CDR3 coding DNA: TGCAGTGCTAGAGATCTGGCGTCCGACGAGCAGTACGTC.

The chain links TRBV20-1 to TRBJ2-1; D tentatively fits TRBD1 or TRBD2 (6 bases each). Between the trimmed V and J ends, which lost 3 bases and 4 bases, there was a span of 10 bases. CDR1 DFQATT and CDR2 SNEGSKA come from the germline V gene (reference sequence). CDR3 length: 13 amino acids. CDR3 amino acids: CSASGGGYNEQFF. CDR3 coding DNA: TGCAGTGCTAGCGGAGGGGGTTACAATGAGCAGTTCTTC.